The 20 T cell receptor beta chains listed next were all sequenced from one sample in a study of T-cell memory formation after mild COVID-19. MiXCR, applied by TCRdb to the 5' RACE reads, yields one record per CDR3 protein. This sample yields around 300,000 distinct CDR3 sequences, of which approximately 12% are seen a single time; roughly a fifth belongs to the top ten. The sample comprised PBMCs or a T cell subset sorted from them (not recorded which). The receptors derive from a man aged 18-30 years who had mild COVID-19 (a few samples of this study predate the infection). Cell type and time point are not known.

V is TRBV6-5 and J is TRBJ2-1; D gene uncertain. Trimming removed 0 bases at V and 0 bases at J, with 9 bases between. Germline CDR1 reads MNHEY; CDR2 reads SVGAGI. The CDR3 length is 16 residues. CDR3 in amino acids: CASSYSEVSSYNEQFF. CDR3 in DNA: TGTGCCAGCAGTTACTCCGAGGTTAGCTCCTACAATGAGCAGTTCTTC.

The sample holds a few counts of this clonotype. The chain couples TRBV20-1 to TRBJ2-5; D might be TRBD2 (6 bases). The CDR3 consists of 17 residues. In germline, CDR1 is DFQATT, CDR2 SNEGSKA (reference sequence). Trimming removed 3 bases at V and 2 bases at J, with 22 bases between. CDR3 residues: CSARLPGLYEDQETQYF. CDR3 nucleotide sequence: TGCAGTGCTAGGCTCCCGGGACTTTACGAAGATCAAGAGACCCAGTACTTC.

This clonotype was found many times. The chain recombines TRBV7-2 with TRBJ1-5; TRBD1 might be the D (5 bases). The CDR3 covers 14 residues. Germline V gene lookup returns CDR1 SGHTA and CDR2 FQGNSA. V lost 3 bases, J lost 4 bases, and 10 bases lay in between. The CDR3 loop is CASSFATENQPQHF. CDR3 nucleotide sequence: TGTGCCAGCAGCTTCGCGACAGAAAATCAGCCCCAGCATTTT.

The CDR3 reads CASTSTGASYNEQFF. The DNA of the CDR3 is TGTGCCAGCACCAGCACAGGGGCATCTTACAATGAGCAGTTCTTC. V usage is TRBV28 and J usage is TRBJ2-1; 7 bases are a match to TRBD1. Germline assignment: CDR1 MDHEN and CDR2 SYDVKM. Trimming cost V 7 bases and J 4 bases; bases outside gene matches: 10. The CDR3 has 15 residues.

The J gene is TRBJ2-5, the V gene TRBV10-3; D gene unclear. V was clipped by 3 bases and J by 4 bases, with 12 bases between them. CDR1 and CDR2 (germline): ENHRY, SYGVKD. CDR3 length: 14 residues. CDR3 protein: CAISEVKSGETQYF. The CDR3 nucleotides are TGTGCCATCAGTGAAGTCAAATCGGGAGAGACCCAGTACTTC.

This clonotype has only a few counts. The chain links TRBV20-1 to TRBJ2-1; D possibly matches TRBD1 or TRBD2 (6 bases each). In germline, CDR1 is DFQATT, CDR2 SNEGSKA (reference sequence). V was trimmed by 5 bases and J by 3 bases, leaving 14 bases between them. This CDR3 spans 14 amino acids. The CDR3 is CSARRLGGYNEQFF. DNA for the CDR3: TGCAGTGCTCGACGACTAGGGGGCTACAATGAGCAGTTCTTC.

This rearrangement joins TRBV6-2 or TRBV6-3 to TRBJ1-2, with 7 nucleotides matching TRBD1. Germline CDR1 reads MNHEY; CDR2 reads SVGEGT. The CDR3 length is 13 residues. J gave up 4 bases and V 11 bases, and 10 bases lay outside the gene matches. The CDR3 loop reads CACRDRLIYGYTF. CDR3 nucleotide sequence: TGTGCCTGCCGGGACAGACTGATCTATGGCTACACCTTC.

The table lists this clonotype with many counts. The chain is built from TRBV4-3 and TRBJ2-1; maybe TRBD2 (5 bases). Germline V gene lookup returns CDR1 LGHNA and CDR2 YSLEER. CDR3 size: 15 residues. Trimming removed 1 base from V and 2 bases from J, with 9 bases in between. This CDR3 is CASSQAVAPYNEQFF. CDR3 coding DNA: TGCGCCAGCAGCCAAGCGGTAGCGCCCTACAATGAGCAGTTCTTC.

The chain employs TRBV6-1 and TRBJ1-2; D not certain. V dropped 8 bases and J dropped 4 bases, with 23 bases sitting between them. This CDR3 contains 16 residues. Germline CDR1 and CDR2: MNHNS and SASEGT. The CDR3 reads CASERHLKNPIYGYTF. CDR3 bases: TGTGCCAGCGAACGGCACCTCAAGAATCCCATCTATGGCTACACCTTC.

This clonotype was seen a handful of times. The rearrangement uses TRBV7-8 and TRBJ1-2; D possibly corresponds to TRBD1 (6 bases). Germline loops: CDR1 SGHVS, CDR2 FQNEAQ. With 5 bases removed from V and 4 bases from J, the gap between germline ends came to 14 bases. CDR3 size: 14 residues. The CDR3 region is CASSRTGTFYGYTF. The CDR3 nucleotides read TGTGCCAGCAGCCGGACCGGGACATTCTATGGCTACACCTTC.

There are a few counts of this clonotype. V gene TRBV27 combines with J gene TRBJ2-7; D possibly corresponds to TRBD1 (6 bases). Germline CDR1 is MNHEY and CDR2 is SMNVEV (reference sequence). The CDR3 sequence is 12 residues long. Trimming cost V 6 bases and J 7 bases, with 13 bases left between them. The CDR3 DNA reads TGTGCCAGCAGCCCCGGGACAATAGAGCAGTACTTC. As protein: CASSPGTIEQYF.

This clonotype was found a few times. The chain combines TRBV5-1 with TRBJ2-7; D not resolved. The CDR3 consists of 14 residues. In germline, CDR1 is SGHRS, CDR2 YFSETQ. V was clipped by 3 bases and J by 1 base, with 11 bases between them. CDR3 coding DNA: TGCGCCAGCAGCTCGGACGGAAGTTCCTACGAGCAGTACTTC. Its translation is CASSSDGSSYEQYF. Combining the CDR3 with reference TRBV5-1 and TRBJ2-7 gives the whole variable domain KAGVTQTPRYLIKTRGQQVTLSCSPISGHRSVSWYQQTPGQGLQFLFEYFSETQRNKGNFPGRFSGRQFSNSRSEMNVSTLELGDSALYLCASSSDGSSYEQYFGPGTRLTVT.

This clonotype occurred a few times. This chain connects TRBV6-5 to TRBJ2-3; the D is unclear. The CDR3 sequence is 16 residues long. V lost 5 bases and J lost 0, with 15 bases in between. Germline V lookup: CDR1 MNHEY, CDR2 SVGAGI. For the CDR3, the DNA is TGTGCCAGCAGTACAATTTGGACGGTTAGCACAGATACGCAGTATTTT. Protein product: CASSTIWTVSTDTQYF.

The chain uses TRBV19 and TRBJ2-7, with 7 bases lining up with TRBD2. Germline V gene data show CDR1 as LNHDA and CDR2 as SQIVND (reference sequence). The CDR3 is made up of 12 amino acids. With V trimmed by 4 bases and J by 4 bases, 1 base remained unmatched. This CDR3 is CASSKGLYEQYF. The CDR3 DNA sequence: TGTGCCAGTAGTAAGGGACTATACGAGCAGTACTTC.

The CDR3 region has the DNA TGTGCCAGCAGGTCCTTGGGGACTGTAGATGTTGGACTCCACTTT. Amino acid sequence: CASRSLGTVDVGLHF. The rearrangement joins TRBV7-9 to TRBJ1-6, with a possible D match to TRBD1 (5 bases). CDR3 size: 15 residues. With 6 bases removed from V and 16 bases from J, the gap between germline ends came to 25 bases. Looked up from germline, CDR1 is SEHNR and CDR2 is FQNEAQ (reference sequence).

The rearrangement links TRBV3-1 to TRBJ1-5, with D maybe TRBD1 (5 bases). CDR3 size: 16 residues. CDR1 is LGHDT and CDR2 is YNNKEL in the germline V gene (reference sequence). Deletions cut 2 bases from V and 0 bases from J, with 11 bases between. The CDR3 reads CASSQTGGYSNQPQHF. CDR3 DNA: TGTGCCAGCAGCCAAACAGGCGGATATAGCAATCAGCCCCAGCATTTT. The whole variable domain, filled in from reference TRBV3-1 and TRBJ1-5, reads DTAVSQTPKYLVTQMGNDKSIKCEQNLGHDTMYWYKQDSKKFLKIMFSYNNKELIINETVPNRFSPKSPDKAHLNLHINSLELGDSAVYFCASSQTGGYSNQPQHFGDGTRLSIL.

This clonotype was seen more than once but under ten times. The chain carries TRBV5-1 and TRBJ2-7; TRBD1 agrees at 9 bases. Germline trimming cut 4 bases from V and 2 bases from J; bases unmatched to any gene: 7. CDR3 length: 15 residues. Germline CDR1 reads SGHRS; CDR2 reads YFSETQ. The CDR3 spells CASSGTGRRAYEQYV. The CDR3, as DNA: TGCGCCAGCAGCGGGACAGGGAGAAGGGCCTACGAGCAGTACGTC.

This clonotype was detected a few times. The J gene is TRBJ2-5, the V gene TRBV5-5; D gene ambiguous. Trimming cost V 4 bases and J 4 bases, with 17 bases left between them. Germline CDR1 and CDR2: SGHKS and YYEKEE (reference sequence). The CDR3 sequence is 15 residues long. Here the CDR3 DNA reads TGTGCCAGCAGCGGGAATACTCCTGGCGGAGAGACCCAGTACTTC. This gives the protein CASSGNTPGGETQYF.

CDR3 in DNA: TGTGCCAGCAGCGACGGAAATTACAATGAGCAGTTCTTC. Translating gives CASSDGNYNEQFF. The chain has TRBV9 and TRBJ2-1, with D unresolved. The CDR3 is made up of 13 amino acids. The germline CDR1 and CDR2 sequences are SGDLS and YYNGEE. Trimming pared 3 bases from V and 4 bases from J, leaving 8 bases between.

This chain links TRBV6-4 with TRBJ2-3; no reliable D call. V shed 4 bases and J shed 2 bases, with 13 bases lying between them. Germline CDR1 and CDR2: MRHNA and SNTAGT. This CDR3 has 15 amino acids. CDR3 sequence reads: CASSATAGVTDTQYF. The CDR3 coding sequence is TGTGCCAGCAGTGCCACGGCCGGAGTCACAGATACGCAGTATTTT.